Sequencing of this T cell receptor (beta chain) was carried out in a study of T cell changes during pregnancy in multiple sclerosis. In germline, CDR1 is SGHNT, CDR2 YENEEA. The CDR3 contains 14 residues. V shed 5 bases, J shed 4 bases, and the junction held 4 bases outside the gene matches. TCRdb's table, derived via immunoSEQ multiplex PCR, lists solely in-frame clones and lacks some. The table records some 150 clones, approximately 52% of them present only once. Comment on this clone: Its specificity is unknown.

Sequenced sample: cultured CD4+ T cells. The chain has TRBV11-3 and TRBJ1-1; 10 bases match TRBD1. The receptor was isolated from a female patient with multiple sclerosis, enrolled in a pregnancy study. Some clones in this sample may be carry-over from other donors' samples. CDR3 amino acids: CASSRGQGGTEAFF. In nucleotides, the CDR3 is TGTGCCAGCAGCCGAGGACAGGGGGGCACTGAAGCTTTCTTT.